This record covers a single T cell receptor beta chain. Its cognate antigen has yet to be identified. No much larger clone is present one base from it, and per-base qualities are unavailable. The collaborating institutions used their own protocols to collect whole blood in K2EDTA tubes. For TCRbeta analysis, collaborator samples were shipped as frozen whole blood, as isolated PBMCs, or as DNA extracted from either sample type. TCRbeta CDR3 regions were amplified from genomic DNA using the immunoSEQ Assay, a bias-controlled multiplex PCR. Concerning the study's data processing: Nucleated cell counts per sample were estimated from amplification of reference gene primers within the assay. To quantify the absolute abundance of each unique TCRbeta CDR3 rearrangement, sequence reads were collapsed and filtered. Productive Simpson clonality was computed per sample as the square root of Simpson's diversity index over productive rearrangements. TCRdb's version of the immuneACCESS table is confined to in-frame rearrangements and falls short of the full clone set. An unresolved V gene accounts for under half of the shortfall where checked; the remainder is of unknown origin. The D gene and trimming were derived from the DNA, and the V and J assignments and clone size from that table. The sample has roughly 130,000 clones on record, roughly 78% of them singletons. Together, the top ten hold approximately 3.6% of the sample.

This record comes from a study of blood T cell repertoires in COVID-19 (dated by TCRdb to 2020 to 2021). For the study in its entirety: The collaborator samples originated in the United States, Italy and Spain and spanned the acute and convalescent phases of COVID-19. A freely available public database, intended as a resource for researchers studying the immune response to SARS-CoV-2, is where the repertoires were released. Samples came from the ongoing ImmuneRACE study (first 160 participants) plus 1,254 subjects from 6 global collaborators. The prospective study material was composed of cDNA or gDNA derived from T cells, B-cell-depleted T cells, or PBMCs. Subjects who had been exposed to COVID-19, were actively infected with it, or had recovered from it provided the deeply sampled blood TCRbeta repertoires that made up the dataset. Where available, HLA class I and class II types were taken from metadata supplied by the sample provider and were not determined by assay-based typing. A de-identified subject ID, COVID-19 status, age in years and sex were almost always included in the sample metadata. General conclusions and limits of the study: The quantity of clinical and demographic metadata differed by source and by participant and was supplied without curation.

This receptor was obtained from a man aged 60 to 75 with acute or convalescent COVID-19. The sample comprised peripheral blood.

The CDR3: CASSQGGGLAVDTQYF. In nucleotide form, the sequence is TGCGCCAGCAGCCAGGGTGGAGGGCTAGCGGTAGATACGCAGTATTTT. The sequence links TRBV4-3 to TRBJ2-3; 7 bases in between match TRBD2. Germline trimming amounts to 3 bases on V and 5 bases on J, with 11 as the count of junction bases outside the gene matches. Its CDR3 holds 16 amino acids, cysteine through phenylalanine. Just CDR3 DNA is preserved here, 48 bases in frame from base 1. The germline V gene encodes CDR1 LGHNA and CDR2 YSLEER.